Included here is one TCR beta chain sequence, with context. As yet, its antigen is unknown. Germline CDR1 ENHRY, CDR2 SYGVKD. V was shortened by 5 bases and J by 6 bases, with 13 bases between the two germline ends. CDR3 size: 13 residues. The method was immunoSEQ multiplex PCR; TCRdb's version includes in-frame clones alone and lacks a portion of them. The sample has about 11,000 clones; roughly nine tenths are singletons. This sample was taken from a study of T cells in localized non-small cell lung cancer. Study-level results: Density of T cells in blood, when higher, went with longer overall survival. There was higher T cell clonality in uninvolved adjacent lung than in tumor, and it was highest there. For the top 100 tumor clones, a median about 50 also appeared in adjacent lung.

The specimen comprised peripheral blood, sampled before any cancer treatment. The receptor comes from a male donor at least 60 years old with stage III lung adenocarcinoma. V gene TRBV10-3 combines with J gene TRBJ1-2, with a weak D call TRBD1 (6 bases). This chain's CDR3 is CAISTSGVDGYTF. The DNA for the CDR3 is TGTGCCATCAGTACCTCAGGGGTGGATGGCTACACCTTC.